The rows below give T cell receptor beta chains drawn from one sample of a study of T cell responses to AZD1222 COVID-19 vaccine. TCRdb keeps only in-frame clones here, not all; method: immunoSEQ multiplex PCR. The table records some 100,000 clones, 80% to 90% of them present only once. The sequencing used peripheral blood, collected 28 days after the second AZD1222 dose. Source of these receptors: an adult who received the AZD1222 COVID-19 vaccine. CDR3s include the opening cysteine and the closing phenylalanine or tryptophan. The D gene is left open where the match is weak.

D	V	J	CDR3
NA	TRBV16	TRBJ1-1	CASSQFQGGTEAFF
TRBD1	TRBV7-2	TRBJ2-7	CASSSRTGPSYEQYF
NA	TRBV5-1	TRBJ1-4	CASSHTIQLELFF
TRBD1	TRBV7-2	TRBJ1-3	CASSFLDRVGNTIYF
TRBD1	TRBV5-1	TRBJ1-1	CASSSQGINTEAFF
NA	TRBV7-2	TRBJ2-1	CASSFSPGPSRGGEQFF
TRBD1	TRBV3-1/TRBV3-2	TRBJ1-4	CASSPRDRDEKLFF
NA	TRBV21-1	TRBJ1-5	CASSKVVTGTYSNQPQHF
TRBD1	TRBV13	TRBJ1-2	CASSPGGAMGYTF
NA	TRBV4-1	TRBJ1-3	CASSHPVVGNTIYF
NA	TRBV7-2	TRBJ1-6	CASTLGVRNSPLHF
TRBD1	TRBV29-1	TRBJ1-2	CSAGDRGYGYTF
NA	TRBV21-1	TRBJ1-6	CASSKRPCAADLRESPLHF
NA	TRBV27	TRBJ1-1	CASSLRGFTEAFF
NA	TRBV12-3/TRBV12-4	TRBJ1-6	CASSWGNSPLHF
NA	TRBV5-6	TRBJ1-3	CASSGASSGNTIYF
TRBD1	TRBV5-1	TRBJ1-4	CASSPGQAAWATNEKLFF
NA	TRBV16	TRBJ1-2	CASSQRGGDYGYTF
TRBD1	TRBV27	TRBJ2-7	CASSPGGREIYEQYF
NA	TRBV5-1	TRBJ1-2	CASSGLRERSYGYTF
NA	TRBV29-1	TRBJ2-6	CSVEGTSSSGANVLTF
NA	TRBV9	TRBJ1-6	CASSVEAINSPLHF
NA	TRBV5-1	TRBJ2-7	CASSWDGTYEQYF
TRBD1	TRBV6-1	TRBJ1-5	CASSEGGQGYQPQHF
NA	TRBV3-1/TRBV3-2	TRBJ2-1	CASSHGGFSYNEQFF
NA	TRBV5-1	TRBJ1-2	CASSLAGSVNTNYGYTF
NA	TRBV20-1	TRBJ1-1	CSASLGGSTEAFF
TRBD1	TRBV27	TRBJ1-2	CASSLSATGYGYTF
NA	TRBV9	TRBJ2-1	CASSQFGGGYYNEQFF
NA	TRBV2	TRBJ2-3	CASSDRGVSDTQYF
NA	TRBV5-4	TRBJ2-1	CASSRGDGSYRYNEQFF
NA	TRBV30	TRBJ1-2	CAWSDHTF
NA	TRBV27	TRBJ2-3	CASSTTSTDTQYF
NA	TRBV7-8	TRBJ2-7	CASSATAVKGEQYF
TRBD2	TRBV3-1/TRBV3-2	TRBJ2-5	CASSQVLAAQETQYF
TRBD2	TRBV24-1	TRBJ2-1	CATSDLVGGTSGRANSYNEQFF
NA	TRBV25-1	TRBJ1-1	CATERNTEAFF
TRBD1	TRBV6-5	TRBJ1-3	CASRLTGARNTIYF
NA	TRBV30	TRBJ1-4	CAWSGGTNEKLFF
NA	TRBV13	TRBJ1-1	CASVQGSSNTEAFF
TRBD1	TRBV6-5	TRBJ2-5	CASRTGFWETQYF
TRBD2	TRBV27	TRBJ2-7	CASSFSGTGSYEQYF
NA	TRBV10-3	TRBJ2-7	CAISEGQPGEQYF
TRBD2	TRBV5-1	TRBJ2-2	CASSSGALAGGENTGELFF
TRBD2	TRBV2	TRBJ2-3	CASSLPGTSGTDTQYF
TRBD1	TRBV27	TRBJ1-6	CASSLQTGVSNSPLHF
NA	TRBV27	TRBJ2-1	CASSLWRLGEQFF
NA	TRBV5-4	TRBJ2-2	CASSFAGPGELFF
NA	TRBV4-3	TRBJ2-3	CASSQRGLTDTQYF
TRBD1	TRBV19	TRBJ1-4	CASRTGQEHATNEKLFF